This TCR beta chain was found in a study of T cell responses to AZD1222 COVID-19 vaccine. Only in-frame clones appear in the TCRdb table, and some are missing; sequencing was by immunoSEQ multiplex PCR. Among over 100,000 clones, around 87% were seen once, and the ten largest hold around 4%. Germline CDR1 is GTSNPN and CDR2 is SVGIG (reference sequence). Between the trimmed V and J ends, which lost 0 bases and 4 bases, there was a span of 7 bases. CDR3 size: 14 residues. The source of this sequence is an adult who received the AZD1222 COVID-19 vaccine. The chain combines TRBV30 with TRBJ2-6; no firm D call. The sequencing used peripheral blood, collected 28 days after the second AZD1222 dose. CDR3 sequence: CAWSVQSGANVLTF. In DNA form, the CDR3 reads TGTGCCTGGAGTGTACAATCAGGGGCCAACGTCCTGACTTTC.